The clone carrying this T cell receptor (beta chain) came up many times. Antigen specificity is unknown. The sample is drawn from a study of identical twins. General observations from the study: Out-of-frame beta chain sequences displayed weaker excess sharing between twins.

Germline-derived CDR1 and CDR2 are SGHTA and FQGTGA. This CDR3 contains 15 residues. V lost 2 bases to trimming and J lost 0 bases, with 8 bases between them. From the 5' RACE reads, TCRdb called clonotypes with MiXCR, one entry per CDR3 protein. The sample contains hundreds of thousands of distinct CDR3 sequences, roughly 8% of which appear only once. In addition, the sample was reused for a study of yellow fever vaccine responses in identical twins.

The sequence came from a woman aged 18-29 years in good health. The sequenced sample consisted of PBMCs. The rearrangement joins TRBV7-3 to TRBJ2-1, with D perhaps TRBD1 or TRBD2 (5 bases each). CDR3: CASSLVGDSYNEQFF. The CDR3 nucleotides are TGTGCCAGCAGCTTAGTGGGGGACTCCTACAATGAGCAGTTCTTC.